Listed here are 17 T cell receptor beta chains from one sample, sequenced in a study of blood T cell repertoires in COVID-19. Produced via immunoSEQ multiplex PCR; TCRdb's table is partial and in-frame only. The sample has around 68,000 clones; 80% to 85% are singletons. The sequencing input was peripheral blood. The receptors here all came from a human donor in a cohort sampled during active COVID-19.

The chain carries TRBV30 and TRBJ1-2; D is possibly TRBD1 (5 bases). The V end lost 5 bases, the J end lost 4 bases, and 11 bases lay between the germline ends. There are 12 residues in the CDR3. Looked up from germline, CDR1 is GTSNPN and CDR2 is SVGIG (reference sequence). The CDR3 here is CAWWGGRYGYTF. The DNA of the CDR3 is TGTGCCTGGTGGGGGGGACGCTATGGCTACACCTTC.

The chain combines TRBV6-5 with TRBJ1-1; 8 nucleotides align to TRBD1. The CDR3 has 12 amino acids. Germline values: CDR1 MNHEY, CDR2 SVGAGI. Trimming at V came to 5 bases and at J to 10 bases, leaving 6 bases not matched to a gene. The CDR3 region is CASSNGQGGAFF. The CDR3 DNA sequence: TGTGCCAGCAGTAACGGACAGGGTGGAGCTTTCTTT.

CDR3 region: CAWSPPQTSGIGDEQFF. Written as DNA, the CDR3 is TGTGCCTGGAGTCCCCCTCAGACTAGCGGGATTGGTGATGAGCAGTTCTTC. The chain is built from TRBV30 and TRBJ2-1, with TRBD2 matching 11 bases. Germline lookup yields CDR1 GTSNPN and CDR2 SVGIG (reference sequence). V shed 2 bases, J shed 8 bases, and the junction held 14 bases outside the gene matches. This CDR3 spans 17 amino acids.

The chain joins TRBV28 to TRBJ2-1, with D unclear. V was clipped by 3 bases and J by 2 bases, with 8 bases between them. Per the germline V gene, CDR1 is MDHEN and CDR2 is SYDVKM. This CDR3 has 14 residues. In DNA, the CDR3 is TGTGCCAGCAGTTTGTACAGTACCTACAATGAGCAGTTCTTC. This encodes CASSLYSTYNEQFF.

The V gene is TRBV30, the J gene TRBJ1-2, with 10 bases lining up with TRBD1. This CDR3 is built from 14 residues. Germline CDR1 GTSNPN, CDR2 SVGIG (reference sequence). V shed 3 bases, J shed 1 base, and the junction held 2 bases outside the gene matches. CDR3 coding DNA: TGTGCCTGGAGGGGGGACAGGGGTAACTATGGCTACACCTTC. Residues: CAWRGDRGNYGYTF.

This clone was detected once. The chain uses TRBV5-1 and TRBJ2-3; no firm D call. Germline assignment: CDR1 SGHRS and CDR2 YFSETQ. The length of the CDR3 is 13 residues. Between the trimmed V and J ends, which lost 2 bases and 2 bases, there was a span of 6 bases. The CDR3 nucleotides read TGCGCCAGCAGCTTACAGATCACAGATACGCAGTATTTT. Translating it yields CASSLQITDTQYF.

This clone was recorded at least ten times. The genes are TRBV28 and TRBJ2-5; 9 bases align to TRBD2. Germline lookup yields CDR1 MDHEN and CDR2 SYDVKM. This CDR3 comprises 13 residues. Losses at the gene ends were 7 bases for V and 4 bases for J; bases not matched to a gene: 4. CDR3 in DNA: TGTGCCAGCAAGGCGGGAGGGGGAGAGACCCAGTACTTC. Encoded protein: CASKAGGGETQYF. Together with reference TRBV28 and TRBJ2-5, the CDR3 gives the full variable domain: DVKVTQSSRYLVKRTGEKVFLECVQDMDHENMFWYRQDPGLGLRLIYFSYDVKMKEKGDIPEGYSVSREKKERFSLILESASTNQTSMYLCASKAGGGETQYFGPGTRLLVL.

The V call is TRBV4-2, the J call TRBJ1-1, with TRBD1 identical over 11 bases. V dropped 0 bases and J dropped 3; count of bases not matched to a gene: 9. The CDR3 sequence is 18 residues long. The V gene's germline CDR1 is LGHNA and CDR2 YNFKEQ. Here the CDR3 reads CASSQDRTGGLGDTEAFF. In DNA form, the CDR3 reads TGTGCCAGCAGCCAAGATAGGACAGGGGGCCTCGGAGACACTGAAGCTTTCTTT.

The chain is built from TRBV4-1 and TRBJ2-1; 10 bases line up with TRBD2. With V trimmed by 4 bases and J by 11 bases, 20 bases remained unmatched. Germline CDR1 MGHRA, CDR2 YSYEKL. The CDR3 runs to 18 residues. Here the CDR3 reads CASSLGMATSGPLGKQFF. The CDR3, as DNA: TGCGCCAGCAGCCTAGGAATGGCGACTAGCGGGCCCCTAGGGAAGCAGTTCTTC.

The chain joins TRBV24-1 to TRBJ2-3; D possibly corresponds to TRBD1 (6 bases). V lost 4 bases, J lost 3 bases, and 13 bases lay in between. Germline loops: CDR1 KGHDR, CDR2 SFDVKD. CDR3 size: 15 residues. This CDR3 reads CATSDQGLDTDTQYF. The CDR3 bases are TGTGCCACCAGTGACCAGGGGCTAGATACAGATACGCAGTATTTT.

This clone has a handful of counts. This chain joins TRBV5-5 and TRBJ1-1; D gene unclear. CDR1 is SGHKS, CDR2 YYEKEE, per germline (reference sequence). V gave up 4 bases and J gave up 4 bases, with 5 bases separating them. This CDR3 has 11 amino acids. DNA of the CDR3: TGTGCCAGCAGCGAGGGCACTGAAGCTTTCTTT. Translation: CASSEGTEAFF.

V is TRBV24-1 and J is TRBJ2-3, with 12 bases identical to TRBD2. Germline lookup yields CDR1 KGHDR and CDR2 SFDVKD. Trimming took 4 bases from V and 3 from J; bases not matched to a gene: 4. The CDR3 sequence is 16 residues long. The CDR3 bases are TGTGCCACCAGTGACTGGACTAGCGGGATGACAGATACGCAGTATTTT. Its translation: CATSDWTSGMTDTQYF.

The chain links TRBV27 to TRBJ1-6, with 7 positions matching TRBD1. Per the germline V gene, CDR1 is MNHEY and CDR2 is SMNVEV (reference sequence). The J segment lost 7 bases and the V segment lost 5 bases, leaving 5 bases of the junction unmatched. The CDR3 is 14 amino acids. In DNA, the CDR3 is TGTGCCAGCAGTCCGTACAGGGGAAATTCACCCCTCCACTTT. As protein: CASSPYRGNSPLHF.

This clone was picked up a small number of times. This chain joins TRBV30 and TRBJ2-2; the match to TRBD1 covers 7 bases. This CDR3 contains 15 residues. Germline V lookup: CDR1 GTSNPN, CDR2 SVGIG (reference sequence). The V gene end was trimmed by 3 bases and the J gene end by 9 bases; junction bases not matched to a gene: 13. CDR3 coding DNA: TGTGCCTGGAGCGGTAGACAGGGTAGTAGGCGGGAGCTGTTTTTT. This gives the protein CAWSGRQGSRRELFF.

Of note for this clone: This same CDR3 is encoded by further DNA sequences in the sample. V usage is TRBV28 and J usage is TRBJ2-7; 11 nucleotides align to TRBD1. V trimming: 4 bases; J trimming: 2 bases; junction bases outside the gene matches: 1. The CDR3 is made up of 14 amino acids. The germline V gene has CDR1 MDHEN and CDR2 SYDVKM. The CDR3 region is CASSSGQGAYEQYF. In nucleotides, the CDR3 is TGTGCCAGCAGTTCGGGACAGGGGGCCTACGAGCAGTACTTC.

The chain recombines TRBV27 with TRBJ2-2; TRBD1 matches at 9 bases. CDR3 length: 17 residues. The V and J ends lost 6 bases and 4 bases, in that order; junction bases with no gene match: 12. Looked up from germline, CDR1 is MNHEY and CDR2 is SMNVEV (reference sequence). CDR3 DNA sequence: TGTGCCAGCAGCCTTCTAATGGGGACAGGGATCACCGGGGAGCTGTTTTTT. Protein sequence: CASSLLMGTGITGELFF.

The rearrangement uses TRBV2 and TRBJ2-5, with TRBD2 matching 9 bases. Germline CDR1 SNHLY, CDR2 FYNNEI. V lost 2 bases, J lost 2 bases, and 9 bases stayed unmatched. This CDR3 is 17 amino acids long. The CDR3 loop reads CASSERLAGSTQETQYF. As DNA, the CDR3 is TGTGCCAGCAGTGAAAGGCTAGCGGGAAGTACACAAGAGACCCAGTACTTC.